Many counts were recorded for the clone carrying this TCR beta chain. Its specificity is not known. This specimen comes from a study of response to subunit inactivated influenza vaccine. TCRdb reanalysed the RT-PCR reads using MiXCR and keeps one entry per CDR3 protein. The table includes about 650,000 distinct CDR3 sequences, around 14% detected once. Study-wide results and caveats: Each seasonal influenza vaccination, the authors suggested, recruits few new T cells.

Germline V gene lookup returns CDR1 SQVTM and CDR2 ANQGSEA. The length of the CDR3 is 16 residues. V shed 3 bases, J shed 3 bases, and the junction held 6 bases outside the gene matches. The receptor was isolated from a man between 50 and 59 years old who received an inactivated influenza vaccine. Here the sequenced sample was PBMCs from blood, taken less than 13 days after vaccination. The chain is built from TRBV29-1 and TRBJ2-3, with TRBD2 matching over 13 bases. CDR3 nucleotide sequence: TGCAGCGTTGAGAAACTAGCGGGAGGGATAACAGATACGCAGTATTTT. Encoded protein: CSVEKLAGGITDTQYF.